This entry features one T cell receptor (beta chain) sequence. This clonotype was seen only a few times. This clone's antigen is unknown. Base qualities are not at hand, and no much larger clone is one base apart. Receptors were amplified or captured by 5' RACE. Sequencing took place on an Illumina HiSeq 2500. A second about 7 to 11 cycle PCR used a sample-barcoded 5' primer and a J-beta primer mix. Each TCR beta cDNA molecule received a unique molecular identifier from a template-switch 5' adaptor carrying 12 random nucleotides. Each sample yielded at least 3 million CDR3-containing paired-end reads. First-strand cDNA was synthesized from all RNA with the Mint cDNA synthesis kit, primed by a TRBC-specific oligonucleotide. After uracil-DNA glycosylase treatment, a first 18-cycle PCR used universal primers M1SS and BC2_uni_R on all cDNA. The study's own analysis went as follows. Normalization of each sample was performed by random selection of 1 million high-quality reads, each carrying a distinct molecular identifier. Instead of being binned into consensus sequences, reads that shared molecular identifiers were thrown out. MiTCR, with a Q25 quality threshold and the strictest error-elimination algorithm, was used for CDR3 identification, clonotype clustering and error correction. A nonparametric unseen species model using Euler transformation provided a lower-bound estimate of total TCR beta diversity. TCRdb reran the public reads through fastp at Q25 and MiXCR, keeping productive beta chains. Here each entry gathers all rows of one CDR3 protein and keeps the most common genes and DNA. Clone size and V and J calls follow TCRdb, not the original study. The sample table shows around 800,000 distinct CDR3 sequences, and approximately 55% are seen once. The ten largest make up about 42% of the sample.

This entry belongs to a study of blood T cells in healthy people across ages (dated by TCRdb to between 2014 and 2017). A note on the overall study: In model experiments, roughly one uniquely barcoded TCR beta cDNA molecule per two T cells was captured by template switching. Age-related changes in TCR beta repertoire diversity were measured in the study by deep sequencing normalized with unique cDNA molecular identifiers. Four age groups were formed from the donors: young (average approximately 16 years), middle-aged (approximately 39), aged (roughly 58) and long-lived (about 80). To avoid experimental bias, donors of different ages were randomly spread across the sequencing lanes. The study analyzed two additional independent replicas of 1 million unique cDNA reads from the same blood draw for two donors, one aged 18 to 30 and one aged 80 or older. Overall study outcomes, separate from this receptor: Compared with the aged group, the long-lived group had more naive CD4+ T cells, fewer expanded clones and increased TCR diversity, suggesting age selection. Estimates of total diversity from one million sequenced T cells were regarded as lower bounds and underestimates. Since profiling was done on bulk unsorted PBMCs, naive and antigen-experienced compartments could not be conclusively compared. As age increased, observed TCR beta diversity per million T cells dropped in a roughly linear way, and a significant reduction was already evident by age 40. Because donor CMV infection status was unknown, age-related changes in expanded clonotypes were potentially confounded. A strong correlation was found between observed TCR beta diversity and the percentage of naive T cells measured by flow cytometry.

The CDR3 has 18 amino acids, counting the end cysteine and phenylalanine. Of the read, only the CDR3 DNA is kept; its 54 bases are in frame from base 1. V ends up 6 bases short and J 2 bases short, with an unmatched junction base count of 10. Systemically healthy Caucasian individuals from Russia, around 38 in total and aged roughly 6 to 100 years, were included as donors. Around 9.8 milliliters of peripheral blood were collected from each donor into EDTA-treated Vacutainer tubes. Ficoll-Paque density-gradient centrifugation was used to isolate PBMCs, with at least 6 million per sample. Total RNA was extracted from PBMCs with Trizol reagent, with at least 6 micrograms obtained per sample. Naive CD45RAhigh/CD27high T cell percentages were measured by flow cytometry on a PBMC aliquot from every donor.

Sequencing was done on a sample of blood. The V and J segments used are TRBV12-3 or TRBV12-4 and TRBJ2-7; the junction holds 16 bases that match TRBD2. The clonotype comes from a man aged 80 or over in good health. CDR3 protein: CASSRGLAGGPNAYEQYF. Read as DNA, the sequence is TGTGCCAGCAGCCGGGGACTAGCGGGAGGGCCTAACGCCTACGAGCAGTACTTC.